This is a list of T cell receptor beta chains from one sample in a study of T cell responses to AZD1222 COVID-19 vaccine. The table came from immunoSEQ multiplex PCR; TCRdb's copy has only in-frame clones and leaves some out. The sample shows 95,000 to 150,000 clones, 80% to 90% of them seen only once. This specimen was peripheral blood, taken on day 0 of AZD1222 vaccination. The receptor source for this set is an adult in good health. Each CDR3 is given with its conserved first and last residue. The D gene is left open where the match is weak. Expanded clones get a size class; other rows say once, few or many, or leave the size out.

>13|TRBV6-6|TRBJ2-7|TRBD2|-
CASIPSGSNEQYF
TGTGCCAGCATTCCCAGCGGGAGTAACGAGCAGTACTTC
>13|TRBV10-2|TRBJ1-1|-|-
CAGARGMNTEAFF
TGCGCCGGCGCTCGGGGCATGAACACTGAAGCTTTCTTT
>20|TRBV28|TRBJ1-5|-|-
CASSLGLRRNTLHSNQPQHF
TGTGCCAGCAGTTTAGGGCTACGAAGAAATACTCTACATAGCAATCAGCCCCAGCATTTT
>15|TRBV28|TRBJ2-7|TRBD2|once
CASSLASGGPYEQYF
TGTGCCAGCAGTTTGGCTAGCGGAGGACCTTACGAGCAGTACTTC
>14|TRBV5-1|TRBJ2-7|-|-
CASRYTSSSYEQYF
TGCGCCAGCAGGTACACCTCGAGCTCCTACGAGCAGTACTTC
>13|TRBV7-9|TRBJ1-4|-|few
CASTWRADEKLFF
TGTGCCAGCACTTGGAGAGCCGATGAAAAACTGTTTTTT
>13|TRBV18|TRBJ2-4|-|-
CASSPDTKNIQYF
TGTGCCAGCTCACCTGACACTAAAAACATTCAGTACTTC
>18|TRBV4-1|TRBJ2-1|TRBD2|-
CASSQDASGAGWGNEQFF
TGCGCCAGCAGCCAAGATGCGTCGGGAGCGGGATGGGGCAATGAGCAGTTCTTC
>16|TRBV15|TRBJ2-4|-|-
CATSRGGGVAKNIQYF
TGTGCCACCAGCAGAGGTGGCGGGGTAGCCAAAAACATTCAGTACTTC
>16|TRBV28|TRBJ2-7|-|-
CASSALGRGEYYEQYF
TGTGCCAGCAGCGCCCTCGGTAGGGGCGAATACTACGAGCAGTACTTC
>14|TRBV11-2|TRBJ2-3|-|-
CASSLEYSTDTQYF
TGTGCCAGCAGCTTAGAGTACTCCACAGATACGCAGTATTTT
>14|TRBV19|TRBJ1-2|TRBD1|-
CASRRQGVNYGYTF
TGTGCCAGTAGACGACAGGGGGTGAACTATGGCTACACCTTC
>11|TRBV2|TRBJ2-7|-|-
CASGDPYEQYF
TGTGCCAGCGGCGATCCCTACGAGCAGTACTTC
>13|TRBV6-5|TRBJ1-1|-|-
CASSRPPNTEAFF
TGTGCCAGCAGTCGCCCACCGAACACTGAAGCTTTCTTT
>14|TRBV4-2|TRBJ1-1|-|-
CASSQVHRNTEAFF
TGTGCCAGCAGCCAAGTCCACAGGAACACTGAAGCTTTCTTT
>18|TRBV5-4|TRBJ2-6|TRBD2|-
CASSLEGLADSGANVLTF
TGTGCCAGCAGCTTGGAGGGACTAGCAGACTCTGGGGCCAACGTCCTGACTTTC
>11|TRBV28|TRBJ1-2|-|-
CASSIGPRNDF
TGTGCCAGCAGTATTGGGCCCCGGAACGACTTC
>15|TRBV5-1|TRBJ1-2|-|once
CASSLAAGWDYGYTF
TGCGCCAGCAGCTTGGCCGCAGGGTGGGACTATGGCTACACCTTC
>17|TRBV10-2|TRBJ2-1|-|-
CASSDRPGGGSYNEQFF
TGCGCCAGCAGTGATCGTCCTGGGGGCGGCTCCTACAATGAGCAGTTCTTC
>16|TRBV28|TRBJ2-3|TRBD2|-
CASSNPAGGWVDTQYF
TGTGCCAGTTCTAACCCCGCGGGAGGGTGGGTAGATACGCAGTATTTT